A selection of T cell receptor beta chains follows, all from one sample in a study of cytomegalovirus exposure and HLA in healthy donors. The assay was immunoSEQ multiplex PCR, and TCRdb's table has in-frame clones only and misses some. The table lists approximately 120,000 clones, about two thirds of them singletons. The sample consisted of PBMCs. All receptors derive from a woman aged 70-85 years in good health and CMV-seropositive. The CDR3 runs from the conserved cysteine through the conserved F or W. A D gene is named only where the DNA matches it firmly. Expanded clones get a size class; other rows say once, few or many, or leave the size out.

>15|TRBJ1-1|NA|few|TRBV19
CASSIGPDRNTEAFF
TGTGCCAGTAGTATTGGCCCCGACAGGAACACTGAAGCTTTCTTT
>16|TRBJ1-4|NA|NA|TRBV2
CASSDRGPMTNEKLFF
TGTGCCAGCAGTGATCGAGGTCCCATGACTAATGAAAAACTGTTTTTT
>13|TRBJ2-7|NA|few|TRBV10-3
CAISESQVVGQYF
TGTGCCATCAGTGAGTCACAGGTAGTAGGGCAGTACTTC
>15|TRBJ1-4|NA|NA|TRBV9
CASTRGVETNEKLFF
TGTGCCAGCACCCGCGGGGTGGAGACTAATGAAAAACTGTTTTTT
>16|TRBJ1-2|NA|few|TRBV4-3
CASSQDWDTGVYGYTF
TGCGCCAGCAGCCAAGATTGGGACACCGGTGTCTATGGCTACACCTTC
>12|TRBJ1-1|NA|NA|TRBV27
CASRTGGGKAFF
TGTGCCAGCAGGACAGGCGGGGGTAAAGCTTTCTTT
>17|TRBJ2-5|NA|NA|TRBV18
CASSPPRGAEGEETQYF
TGTGCCAGCTCACCACCCCGGGGGGCCGAAGGGGAGGAGACCCAGTACTTC
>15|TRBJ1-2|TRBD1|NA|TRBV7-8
CASSLLGQQNYGYTF
TGTGCCAGCAGCTTATTGGGACAGCAGAACTATGGCTACACCTTC
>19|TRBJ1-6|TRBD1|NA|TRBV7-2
CASSLAGSPGGSYNSPLHF
TGTGCCAGCAGCTTAGCGGGATCCCCAGGGGGATCCTATAATTCACCCCTCCACTTT
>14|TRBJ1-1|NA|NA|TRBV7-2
CASSFGHLNTEAFF
TGTGCCAGCAGCTTTGGGCATCTGAACACTGAAGCTTTCTTT
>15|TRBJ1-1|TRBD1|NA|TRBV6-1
CASRSAGGVFTEAFF
TGTGCCAGCAGGTCGGCAGGGGGCGTTTTCACTGAAGCTTTCTTT
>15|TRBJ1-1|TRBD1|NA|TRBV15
CATSREQGVNTEAFF
TGTGCCACCAGCAGAGAACAGGGGGTAAACACTGAAGCTTTCTTT
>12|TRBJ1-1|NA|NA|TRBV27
CASSFPGVEAFF
TGTGCCAGCAGTTTCCCAGGCGTTGAAGCTTTCTTT
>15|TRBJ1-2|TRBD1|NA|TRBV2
CASSEEGTGNYGYTF
TGTGCCAGCAGTGAAGAGGGGACAGGAAACTATGGCTACACCTTC
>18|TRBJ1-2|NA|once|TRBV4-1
CASSQESVSYQVNYGYTF
TGCGCCAGCAGCCAAGAGTCCGTGTCTTACCAGGTGAACTATGGCTACACCTTC
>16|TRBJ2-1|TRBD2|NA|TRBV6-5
CASSYSRAGGDNEQFF
TGTGCCAGCAGTTACTCCCGAGCGGGGGGAGACAATGAGCAGTTCTTC
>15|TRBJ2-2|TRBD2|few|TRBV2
CASTGTSGGAGELFF
TGTGCCAGTACCGGGACTAGCGGGGGGGCTGGGGAGCTGTTTTTT
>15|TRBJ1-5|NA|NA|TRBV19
CASINSGAGMEPQHF
TGTGCCAGTATAAATTCGGGAGCAGGGATGGAGCCCCAGCATTTT
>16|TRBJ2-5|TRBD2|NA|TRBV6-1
CASSERPSGVLETQYF
TGTGCCAGCAGTGAAAGGCCTAGCGGGGTTCTCGAGACCCAGTACTTC
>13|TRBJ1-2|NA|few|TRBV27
CASSPRTPRGYTF
TGTGCCAGCAGTCCAAGGACACCCCGTGGCTACACCTTC
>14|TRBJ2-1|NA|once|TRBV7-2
CASSPLGTWDEQFF
TGTGCCAGCAGCCCCCTGGGGACTTGGGATGAGCAGTTCTTC
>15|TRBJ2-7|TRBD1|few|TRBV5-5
CASSFSGTAVYEQYF
TGTGCCAGCAGCTTCTCCGGGACAGCCGTTTACGAGCAGTACTTC
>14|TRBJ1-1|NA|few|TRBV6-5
CASGEGTANTEAFF
TGTGCCAGCGGTGAGGGGACTGCGAACACTGAAGCTTTCTTT
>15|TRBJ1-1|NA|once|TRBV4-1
CASSQDEGSNTEAFF
TGCGCCAGCAGCCAAGATGAGGGCTCGAACACTGAAGCTTTCTTT
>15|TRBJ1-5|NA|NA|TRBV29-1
CSADPGHYSNQPQHF
TGCAGCGCCGATCCGGGACATTATAGCAATCAGCCCCAGCATTTT
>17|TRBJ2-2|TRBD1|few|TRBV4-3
CASSHPGGQGTTGELFF
TGCGCCAGCAGCCATCCGGGGGGACAGGGGACAACCGGGGAGCTGTTTTTT
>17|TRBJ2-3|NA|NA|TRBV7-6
CASSLTRTARGTDTQYF
TGTGCCAGCAGCTTAACTAGGACCGCTCGGGGCACAGATACGCAGTATTTT
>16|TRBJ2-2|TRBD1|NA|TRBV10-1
CASSAGTASNTGELFF
TGCGCCAGCAGTGCAGGGACAGCCAGCAACACCGGGGAGCTGTTTTTT
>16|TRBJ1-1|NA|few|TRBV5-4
CASSLGGPGMNTEAFF
TGTGCCAGCAGCCTAGGGGGTCCAGGGATGAACACTGAAGCTTTCTTT
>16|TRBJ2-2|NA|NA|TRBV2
CASRSNRVTNTGELFF
TGTGCCAGCAGATCGAACAGGGTCACGAACACCGGGGAGCTGTTTTTT
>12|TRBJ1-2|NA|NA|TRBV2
CASSGGLYGYTF
TGTGCCAGCAGTGGGGGCCTCTATGGCTACACCTTC
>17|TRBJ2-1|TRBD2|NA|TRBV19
CASRVAGGPNSYNEQFF
TGTGCCAGTAGGGTAGCGGGGGGCCCTAACTCCTACAATGAGCAGTTCTTC
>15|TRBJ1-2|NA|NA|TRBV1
CTSSQGQWQGPNYTF
TGCACCAGCAGCCAAGGACAATGGCAGGGCCCCAACTACACCTTC
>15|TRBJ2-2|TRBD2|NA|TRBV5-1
CASSLGLATTGELFF
TGCGCCAGCAGCCTTGGACTAGCGACCACCGGGGAGCTGTTTTTT
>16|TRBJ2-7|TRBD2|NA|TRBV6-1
CASSEATAGFSYEQYF
TGTGCCAGCAGTGAAGCTACAGCGGGGTTCTCTTACGAGCAGTACTTC
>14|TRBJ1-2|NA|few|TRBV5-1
CASALGVGDSGYTF
TGCGCCAGCGCCCTGGGTGTGGGAGATTCTGGCTACACCTTC
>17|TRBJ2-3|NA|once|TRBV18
CASSPTTSLYSTDTQYF
TGTGCCAGCTCACCTACCACTAGCCTATATAGCACAGATACGCAGTATTTT
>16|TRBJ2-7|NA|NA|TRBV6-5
CASSYGGTVLSYEQYF
TGTGCCAGCAGTTACGGAGGGACAGTTTTATCCTACGAGCAGTACTTC
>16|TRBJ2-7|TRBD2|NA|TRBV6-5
CASSYSIAGGLHEQYF
TGTGCCAGCAGTTACTCTATAGCGGGGGGGCTCCACGAGCAGTACTTC